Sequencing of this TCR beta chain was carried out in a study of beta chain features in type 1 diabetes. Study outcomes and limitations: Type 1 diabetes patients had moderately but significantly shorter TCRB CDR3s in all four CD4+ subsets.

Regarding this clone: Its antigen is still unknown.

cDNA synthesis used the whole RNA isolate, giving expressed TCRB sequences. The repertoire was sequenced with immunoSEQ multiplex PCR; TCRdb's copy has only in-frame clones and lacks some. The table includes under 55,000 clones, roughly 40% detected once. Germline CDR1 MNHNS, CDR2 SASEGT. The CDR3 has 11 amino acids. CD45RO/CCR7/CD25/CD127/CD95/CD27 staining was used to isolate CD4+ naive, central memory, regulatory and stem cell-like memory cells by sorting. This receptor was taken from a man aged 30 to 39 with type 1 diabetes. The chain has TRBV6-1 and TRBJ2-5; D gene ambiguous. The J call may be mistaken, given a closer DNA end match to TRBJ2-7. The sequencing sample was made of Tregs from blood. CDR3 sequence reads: CASSESYEQYF. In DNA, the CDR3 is TGTGCCAGCAGTGAGAGCTACGAGCAGTACTTC.